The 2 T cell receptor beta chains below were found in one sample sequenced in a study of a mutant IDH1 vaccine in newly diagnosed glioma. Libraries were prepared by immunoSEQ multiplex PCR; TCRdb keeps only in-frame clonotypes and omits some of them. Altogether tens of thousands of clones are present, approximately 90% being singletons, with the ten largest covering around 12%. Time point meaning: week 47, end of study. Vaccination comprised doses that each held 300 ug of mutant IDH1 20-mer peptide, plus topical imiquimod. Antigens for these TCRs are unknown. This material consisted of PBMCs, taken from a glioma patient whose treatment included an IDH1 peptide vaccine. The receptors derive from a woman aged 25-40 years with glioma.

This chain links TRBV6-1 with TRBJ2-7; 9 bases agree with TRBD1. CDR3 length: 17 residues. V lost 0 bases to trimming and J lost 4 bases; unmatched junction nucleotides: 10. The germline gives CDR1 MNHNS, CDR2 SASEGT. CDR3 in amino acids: CASSEALPGTGTYEQYF. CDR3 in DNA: TGTGCCAGCAGTGAAGCGCTACCCGGGACAGGGACTTACGAGCAGTACTTC.

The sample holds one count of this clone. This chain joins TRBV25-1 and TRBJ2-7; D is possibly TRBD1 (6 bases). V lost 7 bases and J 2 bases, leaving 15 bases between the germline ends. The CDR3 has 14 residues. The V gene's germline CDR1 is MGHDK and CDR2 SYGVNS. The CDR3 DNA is TGTGCCAGCACCACGGTACAGGGTCCCTACGAGCAGTACTTC. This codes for CASTTVQGPYEQYF.